This T cell receptor (beta chain) was recorded in a study of control samples from healthy donors and cancer patients. This CDR3 region has 14 residues. Per germline, CDR1 SGHVS and CDR2 FQNEAQ. V shed 5 bases, J shed 5 bases, and the junction held 5 bases outside the gene matches. Produced via immunoSEQ multiplex PCR; TCRdb's table is partial and in-frame only. This sample has approximately 150,000 clones, with approximately 91% found just once. The count of this clone is one. This chain uses TRBV7-8 with TRBJ2-1; 8 bases agree with TRBD2. Sequencing was carried out using blood. This clonotype was obtained from a man aged 25-45 years in good health. CDR3 bases: TGTGCCAGCAGCCCAGCGGGAGCCCACAATGAGCAGTTCTTC. Amino acids: CASSPAGAHNEQFF.